A single sample gave rise to the 10 T cell receptor beta chains below, sequenced in a study of control samples from healthy donors and cancer patients. Data came from immunoSEQ multiplex PCR; TCRdb stores just in-frame clones and leaves some out. The sample includes about 180,000 clones, 90% to 95% of them seen just once. Source material: blood. The receptors here all came from a young man in good health.

This clone was seen only once. At one boundary the junction diverges from the germline segment, which might be a read error. V is TRBV4-2 and J is TRBJ2-1; the D is unclear. The germline CDR1 and CDR2 sequences are LGHNA and YNFKEQ. The CDR3 length is 11 residues. CDR3 nucleotides: TGTGCCAGCGGCCATTGGGGAGAGCAGTTCTTC. Its translation: CASGHWGEQFF.

This sequence joins TRBV25-1 and TRBJ1-2; maybe TRBD1 (6 bases). Trimming pared 3 bases from V and 4 bases from J, leaving 18 bases between. The germline V gene encodes CDR1 MGHDK and CDR2 SYGVNS. The CDR3 is 16 residues long. The CDR3 DNA sequence: TGTGCCAGCAGTGAGGGGTGGACAGCGGGGCTCTATGGCTACACCTTC. Protein sequence: CASSEGWTAGLYGYTF.

J is TRBJ1-2 and V is TRBV4-3; D is unresolved. V shed 3 bases and J shed 0 bases, with 11 bases lying between them. The CDR3 has 15 residues. From germline, CDR1 is LGHNA and CDR2 YSLEER. CDR3 region: CASSQNPGANYGYTF. DNA of the CDR3: TGCGCCAGCAGCCAGAACCCCGGGGCTAACTATGGCTACACCTTC.

The chain recombines TRBV2 with TRBJ1-1; TRBD1 matches at 7 bases. The CDR3 runs 14 residues. The V and J ends lost 5 bases and 4 bases, in that order; junction bases with no gene match: 7. From germline, CDR1 is SNHLY and CDR2 FYNNEI. The CDR3 reads CASSPQQGSTEAFF. CDR3 sequence (DNA): TGTGCCAGCAGTCCTCAACAGGGGAGCACTGAAGCTTTCTTT.

This clone was observed a single time. J is TRBJ2-1 and V is TRBV28; TRBD2 agrees at 8 bases. J lost 2 bases, V lost 6 bases, and 6 bases had no gene match. The CDR3 loop spans 15 amino acids. Germline loops: CDR1 MDHEN, CDR2 SYDVKM. CDR3 residues: CASSFTSGTYNEQFF. CDR3 nucleotides: TGTGCCAGCAGCTTCACTAGCGGTACCTACAATGAGCAGTTCTTC.

This chain joins TRBV6-4 and TRBJ2-3; 9 bases are shared with TRBD2. This CDR3 has 14 amino acids. CDR1 MRHNA and CDR2 SNTAGT come from the germline V gene. V gave up 4 bases and J gave up 5 bases; unmatched junction bases: 4. The CDR3 coding sequence is TGTGCCAGCAGTGTGGCGGGGGGGCGAGATACGCAGTATTTT. Encoded protein: CASSVAGGRDTQYF.

This rearrangement joins TRBV5-1 to TRBJ2-1, with TRBD2 as a possible D gene (6 bases). The CDR3 runs 15 residues. In germline, CDR1 is SGHRS, CDR2 YFSETQ. V shed 5 bases and J shed 7 bases, with 19 bases lying between them. Written as DNA, the CDR3 is TGCGCCAGCAGTTACGGGACTGCCGCCCTAAATGAGCAGTTCTTC. Protein sequence: CASSYGTAALNEQFF.

V and J are TRBV7-8 and TRBJ2-7; 7 bases agree with TRBD2. V lost 5 bases, J lost 2 bases, and 3 bases stayed unmatched. Germline assignment: CDR1 SGHVS and CDR2 FQNEAQ. This CDR3 contains 13 residues. The CDR3 nucleotides read TGTGCCAGCAGCCGAGGACTAGCCTACGAGCAGTACTTC. It encodes CASSRGLAYEQYF. The full variable domain, its missing parts supplied by reference TRBV7-8 and TRBJ2-7, is GAGVSQSPRYKVAKRGQDVALRCDPISGHVSLFWYQQALGQGPEFLTYFQNEAQLDKSGLPSDRFFAERPEGSVSTLKIQRTQQEDSAVYLCASSRGLAYEQYFGPGTRLTVT.

The chain joins TRBV24-1 to TRBJ2-1, with TRBD1 matching 10 bases. CDR1 is KGHDR, CDR2 SFDVKD, per germline. Trimming removed 3 bases from V and 3 bases from J; junction bases left unmatched: 10. This CDR3 has 18 residues. CDR3 loop: CATSDRFSDRGGYNEQFF. Here the CDR3 DNA reads TGTGCCACCAGTGATAGGTTTTCGGACAGGGGGGGCTACAATGAGCAGTTCTTC.

The genes are TRBV6-6 and TRBJ1-1, with D possibly being TRBD1 (5 bases). Trimming cost V 2 bases and J 11 bases, with 15 bases left between them. The germline gives CDR1 MNHNY, CDR2 SVGAGI (reference sequence). The CDR3 consists of 13 residues. CDR3 sequence reads: CASSYQRGLGAFF. Written as DNA, the CDR3 is TGTGCCAGCAGTTACCAACGGGGACTTGGGGCTTTCTTT.